This is a list of T cell receptor beta chains from one sample in a study of T cell responses to AZD1222 COVID-19 vaccine. TCRdb keeps only in-frame clones here, not all; method: immunoSEQ multiplex PCR. The repertoire holds around 140,000 clones, with roughly 93% as singletons. This material consisted of peripheral blood, taken 28 days after the second AZD1222 dose. The origin of the receptors is an adult who received the AZD1222 COVID-19 vaccine. Each CDR3 is given with its conserved first and last residue. A D gene is named only where the DNA matches it firmly. Rows give clone size only sometimes, using once, few, many, or a class for an expanded clone.

v_call,d_call,j_call,clone_size,cdr3_aa,cdr3_nt
TRBV14,-,TRBJ2-7,-,CATSRLDSSYEQYF,TGTGCCACCTCGAGATTGGACAGCTCCTACGAGCAGTACTTC
TRBV3-1/TRBV3-2,-,TRBJ2-1,once,CASSQGSISGSSYNEQFF,TGTGCCAGCAGCCAAGGGAGTATTAGCGGAAGCTCCTACAATGAGCAGTTCTTC
TRBV19,-,TRBJ1-3,-,CASSIWGSGNTIYF,TGTGCCAGTAGTATTTGGGGCTCTGGAAACACCATATATTTT
TRBV6-4,-,TRBJ1-1,-,CASSVAGTHKNTEAFF,TGTGCCAGCAGCGTTGCCGGGACACACAAAAACACTGAAGCTTTCTTT
TRBV18,-,TRBJ2-5,-,CASSPAGLQETQYF,TGTGCCAGCTCACCAGCAGGTTTACAAGAGACCCAGTACTTC
TRBV5-1,-,TRBJ2-7,-,CASRGSYEQYF,TGCGCCAGTCGTGGCTCCTACGAGCAGTACTTC
TRBV5-1,-,TRBJ2-7,once,CASSLDGQGYEQYF,TGCGCCAGCAGCTTGGACGGGCAGGGCTACGAGCAGTACTTC
TRBV10-2,TRBD1,TRBJ1-2,-,CASRPNLGQGNYGYTF,TGCGCCAGCAGACCAAACCTCGGACAGGGAAACTATGGCTACACCTTC
TRBV6-5,-,TRBJ1-4,-,CASSYTGNNEKLFF,TGTGCCAGCAGTTACACGGGGAACAATGAAAAACTGTTTTTT
TRBV19,-,TRBJ1-1,-,CASRVHLNTEAFF,TGTGCCAGTAGGGTTCACTTGAACACTGAAGCTTTCTTT
TRBV2,-,TRBJ2-1,-,CASREPRGHDNEQFF,TGTGCCAGCAGGGAACCACGGGGGCACGACAATGAGCAGTTCTTC
TRBV27,-,TRBJ2-1,-,CASSWEGARYNEQFF,TGTGCCAGCAGTTGGGAGGGGGCGCGGTACAATGAGCAGTTCTTC
TRBV7-6,-,TRBJ2-5,-,CASNPKGGPQETQYF,TGTGCCAGCAACCCGAAAGGGGGGCCCCAAGAGACCCAGTACTTC
TRBV28,-,TRBJ1-5,-,CASSPRVGGGRNQPQHF,TGTGCCAGCAGTCCCCGAGTGGGGGGGGGTAGGAATCAGCCCCAGCATTTT
TRBV7-9,-,TRBJ2-2,once,CASSPGLGETTGELFF,TGTGCCAGCAGCCCCGGACTGGGAGAGACCACCGGGGAGCTGTTTTTT
TRBV6-5,-,TRBJ2-1,-,CASSYPTLGDEQFF,TGTGCCAGCAGTTACCCGACCCTTGGGGATGAGCAGTTCTTC
TRBV28,-,TRBJ2-7,-,CASSLGGYEQYF,TGTGCCAGCAGTTTAGGGGGCTACGAGCAGTACTTC
TRBV18,TRBD2,TRBJ2-5,-,CASSPVGTSLETQYF,TGTGCCAGCTCACCCGTCGGGACTAGCCTAGAGACCCAGTACTTC
TRBV5-5,-,TRBJ2-1,-,CASSLVGEVSVVSSYNEQFF,TGTGCCAGCAGCTTGGTCGGGGAGGTTAGCGTGGTAAGCTCCTACAATGAGCAGTTCTTC
TRBV11-1,-,TRBJ1-2,-,CASSFSGDYGYTF,TGTGCCAGCAGCTTTTCAGGGGACTATGGCTACACCTTC
TRBV15,-,TRBJ2-3,-,CATSRVHSASTDTQYF,TGTGCCACCAGCAGAGTTCATAGCGCAAGCACAGATACGCAGTATTTT
TRBV2,TRBD2,TRBJ2-1,once,CASSVRLAASNEQFF,TGTGCCAGCAGTGTGCGCCTAGCGGCCTCCAATGAGCAGTTCTTC
TRBV6-5,-,TRBJ1-2,-,CATALRGQGYGYTF,TGTGCCACCGCGCTGCGGGGGCAGGGCTATGGCTACACCTTC
TRBV7-7,TRBD2,TRBJ2-2,-,CASSLTGLGTGELFF,TGTGCTAGCAGCTTAACGGGACTAGGGACCGGGGAGCTGTTTTTT
TRBV28,TRBD1,TRBJ2-7,-,CASSLYRGYHEQYF,TGTGCCAGCAGTTTATACAGGGGTTACCACGAGCAGTACTTC
TRBV5-1,-,TRBJ2-1,-,CASRRLESSYNEQFF,TGCGCCAGCAGGCGGCTTGAAAGCTCCTACAATGAGCAGTTCTTC
TRBV16,TRBD1,TRBJ2-5,-,CASSLGQGKKTQYF,TGTGCCAGCAGCCTCGGACAGGGGAAGAAGACCCAGTACTTC
TRBV24-1,-,TRBJ2-1,once,CATSDWNNEQFF,TGTGCCACCAGTGATTGGAACAATGAGCAGTTCTTC
TRBV4-2,-,TRBJ2-7,-,CASSQGRYEQYF,TGTGCCAGCAGCCAGGGCAGGTACGAGCAGTACTTC
TRBV5-6,-,TRBJ2-7,few,CASRSASSYEQYF,TGTGCCAGCAGATCGGCGAGCTCCTACGAGCAGTACTTC
TRBV5-1,TRBD2,TRBJ2-2,-,CASSLGAGASSGELFF,TGCGCCAGCAGCTTGGGAGCGGGGGCAAGCTCCGGGGAGCTGTTTTTT
TRBV7-9,TRBD1,TRBJ2-7,-,CASSLGRQGAKQYF,TGTGCCAGCAGCTTGGGACGACAGGGGGCTAAGCAGTACTTC
TRBV19,-,TRBJ1-3,-,CASSIRGLGNTIYF,TGTGCCAGTAGTATCCGGGGGCTCGGAAACACCATATATTTT
TRBV7-2,-,TRBJ1-2,-,CASSYERVSYGYTF,TGTGCCAGCAGCTACGAGAGGGTGAGCTATGGCTACACCTTC
TRBV28,-,TRBJ1-5,-,CASSRTRVLYSNQPQHF,TGTGCCAGCAGTCGGACCAGGGTCCTGTATAGCAATCAGCCCCAGCATTTT
TRBV11-2,-,TRBJ1-2,-,CASSLEGRPGHGYTF,TGTGCCAGCAGCTTAGAGGGACGTCCTGGTCATGGCTACACCTTC
TRBV7-8,TRBD2,TRBJ2-7,-,CASSLVREGRYEQYF,TGTGCCAGCAGCTTAGTGCGGGAGGGCCGGTACGAGCAGTACTTC
TRBV5-3,-,TRBJ2-7,once,CARSLLLREWYEQYF,TGTGCCAGAAGCTTGCTTTTGAGGGAGTGGTACGAGCAGTACTTC
TRBV20-1,TRBD1,TRBJ2-2,-,CSASGGTGGLRNTGELFF,TGCAGTGCTAGTGGCGGGACAGGGGGGCTCCGGAACACCGGGGAGCTGTTTTTT
TRBV7-3,-,TRBJ2-2,-,CASSRQAANTGELFF,TGTGCCAGCAGCCGACAGGCCGCGAACACCGGGGAGCTGTTTTTT
TRBV3-1/TRBV3-2,TRBD1,TRBJ2-7,-,CASSNRQGYYEQYF,TGTGCCAGCAGCAACAGACAGGGGTACTACGAGCAGTACTTC
TRBV5-6,-,TRBJ2-2,once,CASSLRKTGANTGELFF,TGTGCCAGCAGCCTCCGGAAGACAGGCGCGAACACCGGGGAGCTGTTTTTT